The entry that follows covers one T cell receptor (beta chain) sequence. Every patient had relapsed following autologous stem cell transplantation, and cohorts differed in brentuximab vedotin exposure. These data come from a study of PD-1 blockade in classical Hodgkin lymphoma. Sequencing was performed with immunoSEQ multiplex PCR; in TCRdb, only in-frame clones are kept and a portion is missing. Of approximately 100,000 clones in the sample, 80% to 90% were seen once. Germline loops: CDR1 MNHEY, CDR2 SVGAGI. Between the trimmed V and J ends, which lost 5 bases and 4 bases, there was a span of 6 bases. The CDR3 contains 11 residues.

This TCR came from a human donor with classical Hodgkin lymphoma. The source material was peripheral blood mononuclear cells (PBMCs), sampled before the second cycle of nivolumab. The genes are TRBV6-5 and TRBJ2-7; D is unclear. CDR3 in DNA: TGTGCCAGCAGTGGCGCATACGAGCAGTACTTC. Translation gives CASSGAYEQYF.